This T cell receptor beta chain was retrieved from a study of metastatic and nonmetastatic thyroid tumors. Overall study: Peripheral blood and tumor or nodule samples from malignant and benign thyroid patients were compared. Broader study findings: Significantly greater TCR beta diversity was reportedly found in malignant thyroid tumors than in benign nodules (in blood and tumor).

The germline V gene has CDR1 MRHNA and CDR2 SNTAGT. J lost 4 bases, V lost 0 bases, and 2 bases had no gene match. This CDR3 is built from 16 residues. Per the original data handling: In papillary thyroid cancer, a distant-metastasis classifier was built using CDR3 differences across clinicopathological groups. TCRdb re-called clones from the PCR reads using MiXCR. Clone size and V and J calls follow TCRdb, not the original study. The repertoire holds tens of thousands of clones, with 15% to 20% as singletons. In the case of this clone: Its antigen is not identified.

No treatment had been given to any patient before thyroid surgery. The sample was blood. The sequence was collected from a female donor with papillary thyroid cancer or a benign thyroid nodule (not recorded which). Some clones in this sample may be carry-over from other donors' samples. V is TRBV6-4 and J is TRBJ2-3, with 12 bases fitting TRBD2. The CDR3 loop is CASSDSTSGGSDTQYF. Here the CDR3 DNA reads TGTGCCAGCAGTGACTCGACTAGCGGGGGATCAGATACGCAGTATTTT.